A selection of T cell receptor beta chains follows, all from one sample in a study of Tregs in tolerant kidney transplant recipients. Generated by immunoSEQ multiplex PCR, the TCRdb table keeps only in-frame clones and is missing some. Of 200,000 to 300,000 clones detected, 65% to 85% appear once; the ten largest clones hold 0.55% to 0.65%. The sequenced sample was CD4+ T cells from blood. The receptors here all came from a human donor in good health. CDR3s include the opening cysteine and the closing phenylalanine or tryptophan.

v_call: TRBV7-7
j_call: TRBJ2-1
cdr3_aa: CASSLGTSGVERFF

v_call: TRBV5-1
j_call: TRBJ1-3
cdr3_aa: CASSQRQDGDTIYF

v_call: TRBV20-1
j_call: TRBJ1-1
cdr3_aa: CSASLSGAFF

v_call: TRBV28
j_call: TRBJ2-3
cdr3_aa: CASSFSSVSPDTQYF

v_call: TRBV6-5
j_call: TRBJ2-5
cdr3_aa: CASSYSFVSGRRTQYF

v_call: TRBV6-5
j_call: TRBJ1-4
cdr3_aa: CASRPSRTNEKLFF

v_call: TRBV10-3
j_call: TRBJ2-5
cdr3_aa: CAISAIDRGQETQYF

v_call: TRBV15
j_call: TRBJ2-3
cdr3_aa: CATSRSGLGTDTQYF

v_call: TRBV5-1
j_call: TRBJ1-2
cdr3_aa: CASSTHRVDGYTF

v_call: TRBV6-5
j_call: TRBJ1-3
cdr3_aa: CASSLQDGNTIYF

v_call: TRBV19
j_call: TRBJ2-3
cdr3_aa: CASSTGTSGADTQYF

v_call: TRBV6-6
j_call: TRBJ2-3
cdr3_aa: CASTRAGTTDTQYF

v_call: TRBV5-4
j_call: TRBJ1-4
cdr3_aa: CASSLGGTNEKLFF

v_call: TRBV5-1
j_call: TRBJ2-7
cdr3_aa: CASSLGIARLAGGSSYEQYF

v_call: TRBV6-6
j_call: TRBJ1-1
cdr3_aa: CASSSDGGYTEAFF

v_call: TRBV7-2
j_call: TRBJ1-5
cdr3_aa: CASSRLKGQGIQPQHF

v_call: TRBV6-1
j_call: TRBJ1-4
cdr3_aa: CASSTYQGGNEKLFF

v_call: TRBV10-3
j_call: TRBJ1-1
cdr3_aa: CAIEGTGRTEAFF

v_call: TRBV29-1
j_call: TRBJ2-2
cdr3_aa: CSVVIAGVDTGELFF

v_call: TRBV30
j_call: TRBJ1-6
cdr3_aa: CAWRSQGQLNSPLHF

v_call: TRBV5-1
j_call: TRBJ2-7
cdr3_aa: CASSPHREANYEQYF

v_call: TRBV21-1
j_call: TRBJ2-3
cdr3_aa: CASSKAGPKRGTDTQYF

v_call: TRBV6-1
j_call: TRBJ1-5
cdr3_aa: CASSEHRGGQPQHF

v_call: TRBV14
j_call: TRBJ1-4
cdr3_aa: CASSQSLNEKLFF